The 9 T cell receptor beta chains below were found in one sample sequenced in a study of T-cell reconstitution after alpha-beta-depleted transplantation in children. A TCRbeta library incorporating unique molecular identifiers was prepared. TCRdb called the PCR reads again in MiXCR, with one record for every CDR3 protein. The table shows over 200,000 distinct CDR3 sequences, with roughly a tenth occurring only once. The specimen was PBMCs from the stem cell graft donor, collected from the stem cell graft. The receptors stem from a human donor who donated a stem cell graft to a child with acute lymphoblastic leukemia.

This clonotype occurred a few times. The chain recombines TRBV21-1 with TRBJ1-5; the DNA was not used to check the table's D call, TRBD1. TRBV21-1 is recorded as a pseudogene. The CDR3 has 14 amino acids. The CDR3 loop reads CASSIRTVNQPQHF. CDR3 bases: TGTGCCAGCAGCATCAGGACAGTCAATCAGCCCCAGCATTTT.

This clonotype showed up many times. The chain has TRBV6-5 and TRBJ1-1; maybe TRBD1 (6 bases). Trimming pared 6 bases from V and 1 base from J, leaving 15 bases between. Germline CDR1 is MNHEY and CDR2 is SVGAGI. CDR3 length: 15 amino acids. In DNA form, the CDR3 reads TGTGCCAGCAGCTCTCCGACAGGAAAGAACACTGAAGCTTTCTTT. The encoded protein is CASSSPTGKNTEAFF.

This clonotype was recorded only once. The chain uses TRBV11-2 and TRBJ1-6; the match to TRBD1 covers 8 bases. The CDR3 has 18 residues. V trimming: 0 bases; J trimming: 0 bases; junction bases outside the gene matches: 4. Germline CDR1 reads SGHAT; CDR2 reads FQNNGV. The CDR3 nucleotides read TGTGCCAGCAGCTTAGACTGGACAGGGAGCTCCTATAATTCACCCCTCCACTTT. It encodes CASSLDWTGSSYNSPLHF.

The chain employs TRBV12-5 and TRBJ2-7, with a tentative D call TRBD2 (6 bases). This CDR3 contains 13 residues. The germline CDR1 and CDR2 sequences are LGHNT and FRNRAP. Trimming pared 4 bases from V and 0 bases from J, leaving 7 bases between. The CDR3 DNA reads TGTGCTAGTGGTTCCGGGAGCTCCTACGAGCAGTACTTC. Protein product: CASGSGSSYEQYF.

In this sample, this clonotype turned up many times. The J gene is TRBJ2-3, the V gene TRBV15; 7 bases line up with TRBD2. CDR3 length: 16 residues. Trimming at V came to 0 bases and at J to 3 bases, leaving 6 bases not matched to a gene. Germline CDR1 reads LNHNV; CDR2 reads YYDKDF (reference sequence). The CDR3 DNA is TGTGCCACCAGCAGAGATCGGGGGGTAAGGACAGATACGCAGTATTTT. Translated, it gives CATSRDRGVRTDTQYF.

The gene calls are TRBV5-1 and TRBJ2-1; TRBD2 might be the D (6 bases). Between the trimmed V and J ends, which lost 1 base and 6 bases, there was a span of 11 bases. Germline values: CDR1 SGHRS, CDR2 YFSETQ. The CDR3 spans 14 residues. The CDR3 reads CASSLTVGSNEQFF. DNA for the CDR3: TGCGCCAGCAGCTTGACGGTCGGGAGCAATGAGCAGTTCTTC.

The V gene is TRBV30, the J gene TRBJ1-1; D is possibly TRBD1 (6 bases). Germline V gene lookup returns CDR1 GTSNPN and CDR2 SVGIG (reference sequence). The CDR3 runs 11 residues. V gave up 5 bases and J gave up 12 bases, with 16 bases separating them. This CDR3 reads CAWGAGGGPFF. Written as DNA, the CDR3 is TGTGCCTGGGGGGCCGGAGGGGGACCTTTCTTT.

This clonotype was recorded a few times. The chain uses TRBV27 and TRBJ2-2, with 9 bases that match TRBD2. This CDR3 contains 16 residues. V lost 2 bases and J lost 6; bases outside the gene matches: 7. The V gene's germline CDR1 is MNHEY and CDR2 SMNVEV (reference sequence). The CDR3 region is CASSLVAGDPPGELFF. The CDR3, as DNA: TGTGCCAGCAGTTTAGTAGCGGGGGACCCCCCCGGGGAGCTGTTTTTT.

The chain joins TRBV5-1 to TRBJ2-5, with D perhaps assigned TRBD1 or TRBD2 (5 bases each). Germline CDR1 and CDR2: SGHRS and YFSETQ. The V gene lost 4 bases and the J gene lost 3 bases, with 13 bases spanning the gap. This CDR3 has 14 amino acids. CDR3 bases: TGCGCCAGCAGCCTCGGGACGGCCAAAGAGACCCAGTACTTC. Its protein is CASSLGTAKETQYF.